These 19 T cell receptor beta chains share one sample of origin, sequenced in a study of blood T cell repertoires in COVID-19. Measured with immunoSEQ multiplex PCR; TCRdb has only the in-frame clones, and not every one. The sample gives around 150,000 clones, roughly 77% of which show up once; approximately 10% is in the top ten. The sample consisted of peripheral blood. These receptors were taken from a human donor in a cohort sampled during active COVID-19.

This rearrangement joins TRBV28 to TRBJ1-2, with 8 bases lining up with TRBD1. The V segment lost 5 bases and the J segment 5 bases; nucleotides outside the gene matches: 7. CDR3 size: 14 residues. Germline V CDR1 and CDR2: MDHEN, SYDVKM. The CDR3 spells CASSLMDREYGYTF. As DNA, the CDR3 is TGTGCCAGCAGTCTAATGGACAGGGAGTATGGCTACACCTTC.

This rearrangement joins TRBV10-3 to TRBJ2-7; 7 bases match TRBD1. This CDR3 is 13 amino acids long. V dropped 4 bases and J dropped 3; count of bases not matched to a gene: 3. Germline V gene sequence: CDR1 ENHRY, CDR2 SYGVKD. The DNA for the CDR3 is TGTGCCATCAGTGTCGGGACAGACTACGAGCAGTACTTC. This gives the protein CAISVGTDYEQYF.

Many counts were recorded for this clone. The CDR3 DNA follows: TGTGCCAGCAGCCGACAGGGGGAATTGGGCACAGATACGCAGTATTTT. This translates into CASSRQGELGTDTQYF. The chain recombines TRBV11-3 with TRBJ2-3, with 9 positions matching TRBD1. The trim removed 5 bases at V and 1 base at J, leaving 7 bases unmatched. Germline V gene sequence: CDR1 SGHNT, CDR2 YENEEA. This CDR3 region has 16 residues.

The CDR3 loop reads CASSLGTASSPLHF. The DNA for the CDR3 is TGTGCCAGCAGTCTCGGGACAGCTAGTTCACCCCTCCACTTT. This sequence joins TRBV27 and TRBJ1-6; 7 bases line up with TRBD1. The ends lost 5 bases at V and 9 bases at J; junction bases unmatched: 7. Germline V gene sequence: CDR1 MNHEY, CDR2 SMNVEV (reference sequence). This CDR3 contains 14 residues.

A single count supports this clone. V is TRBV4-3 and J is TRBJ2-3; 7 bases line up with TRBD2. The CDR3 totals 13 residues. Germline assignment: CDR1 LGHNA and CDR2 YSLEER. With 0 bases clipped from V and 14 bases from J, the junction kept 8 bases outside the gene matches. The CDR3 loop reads CASSQDWSGGWYF. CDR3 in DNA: TGCGCCAGCAGCCAAGATTGGTCGGGGGGTTGGTATTTT.

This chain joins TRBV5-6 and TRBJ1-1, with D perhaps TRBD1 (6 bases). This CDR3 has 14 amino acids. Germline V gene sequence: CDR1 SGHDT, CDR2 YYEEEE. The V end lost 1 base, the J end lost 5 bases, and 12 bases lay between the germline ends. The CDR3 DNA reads TGTGCCAGCAGCTTGCAGGGGACGGGGACTGAAGCTTTCTTT. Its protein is CASSLQGTGTEAFF. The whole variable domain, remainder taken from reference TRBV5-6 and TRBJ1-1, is DAGVTQSPTHLIKTRGQQVTLRCSPKSGHDTVSWYQQALGQGPQFIFQYYEEEERQRGNFPDRFSGHQFPNYSSELNVNALLLGDSALYLCASSLQGTGTEAFFGQGTRLTVV.

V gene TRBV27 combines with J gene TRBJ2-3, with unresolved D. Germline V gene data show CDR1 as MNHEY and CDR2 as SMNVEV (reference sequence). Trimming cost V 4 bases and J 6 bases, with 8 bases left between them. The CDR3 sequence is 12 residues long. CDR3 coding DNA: TGTGCCAGCAGTTCTCTCCTCGATACGCAGTATTTT. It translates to CASSSLLDTQYF.

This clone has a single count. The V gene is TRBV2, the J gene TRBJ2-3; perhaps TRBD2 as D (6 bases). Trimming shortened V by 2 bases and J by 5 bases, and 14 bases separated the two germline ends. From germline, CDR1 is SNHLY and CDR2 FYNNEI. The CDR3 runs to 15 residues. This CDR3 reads CASSESSVPKDTQYF. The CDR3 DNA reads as TGTGCCAGCAGTGAATCTAGCGTCCCCAAAGATACGCAGTATTTT. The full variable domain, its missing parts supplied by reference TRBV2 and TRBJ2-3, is EPEVTQTPSHQVTQMGQEVILRCVPISNHLYFYWYRQILGQKVEFLVSFYNNEISEKSEIFDDQFSVERPDGSNFTLKIRSTKLEDSAMYFCASSESSVPKDTQYFGPGTRLTVL.

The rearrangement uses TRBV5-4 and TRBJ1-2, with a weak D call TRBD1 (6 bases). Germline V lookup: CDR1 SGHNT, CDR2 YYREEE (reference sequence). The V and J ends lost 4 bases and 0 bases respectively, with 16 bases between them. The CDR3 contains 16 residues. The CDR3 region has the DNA TGTGCCAGCAGCCCGAGGGGGGGCACTACTAACTATGGCTACACCTTC. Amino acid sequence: CASSPRGGTTNYGYTF.

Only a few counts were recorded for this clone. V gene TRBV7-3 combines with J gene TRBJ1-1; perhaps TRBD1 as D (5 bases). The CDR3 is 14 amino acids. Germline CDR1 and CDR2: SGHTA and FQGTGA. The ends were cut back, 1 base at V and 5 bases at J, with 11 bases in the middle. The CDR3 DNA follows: TGTGCCAGCAGCTTAAGGGGGAGGGGTACTGAAGCTTTCTTT. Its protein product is CASSLRGRGTEAFF.

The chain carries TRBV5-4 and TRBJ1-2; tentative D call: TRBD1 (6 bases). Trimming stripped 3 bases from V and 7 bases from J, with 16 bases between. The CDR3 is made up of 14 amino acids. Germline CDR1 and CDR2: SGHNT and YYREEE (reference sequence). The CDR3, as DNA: TGTGCCAGCAGCTCGGAGTTAGAAGGGGGTGGCTACACCTTC. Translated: CASSSELEGGGYTF.

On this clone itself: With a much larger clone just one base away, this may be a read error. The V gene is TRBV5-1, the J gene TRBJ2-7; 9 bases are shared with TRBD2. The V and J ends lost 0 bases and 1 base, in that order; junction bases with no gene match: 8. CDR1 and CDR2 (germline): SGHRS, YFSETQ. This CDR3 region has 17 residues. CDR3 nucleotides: TGCGCCAGCAGCTTGGGGTCCGGCGGGGGGGTGTCCTACGAGCAGTACTTC. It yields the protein CASSLGSGGGVSYEQYF.

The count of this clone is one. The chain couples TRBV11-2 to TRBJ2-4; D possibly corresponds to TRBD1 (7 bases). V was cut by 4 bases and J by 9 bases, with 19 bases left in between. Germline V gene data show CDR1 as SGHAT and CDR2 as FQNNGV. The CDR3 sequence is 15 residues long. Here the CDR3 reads CASSSAGTAAAIQYF. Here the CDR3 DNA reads TGTGCCAGCAGCTCCGCGGGGACAGCGGCGGCCATTCAGTACTTC.

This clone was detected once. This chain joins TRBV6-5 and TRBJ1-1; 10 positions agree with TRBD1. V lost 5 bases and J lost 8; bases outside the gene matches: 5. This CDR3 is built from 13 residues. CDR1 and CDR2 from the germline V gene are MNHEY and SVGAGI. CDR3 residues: CASSRDRGLEAFF. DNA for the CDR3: TGTGCCAGCAGTCGGGACAGGGGCTTGGAAGCTTTCTTT.

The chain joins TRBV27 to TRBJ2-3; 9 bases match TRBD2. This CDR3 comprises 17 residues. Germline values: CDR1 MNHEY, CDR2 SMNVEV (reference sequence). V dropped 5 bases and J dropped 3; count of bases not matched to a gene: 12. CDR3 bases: TGTGCCAGCAGTGCCCCGGGAAGTAGCGGGAGAACAGATACGCAGTATTTT. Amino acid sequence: CASSAPGSSGRTDTQYF.

CDR3 nucleotide sequence: TGCGCCAGCCGGTCGGGGACAGCCTATGGCTACACCTTC. Its protein is CASRSGTAYGYTF. The chain employs TRBV10-2 and TRBJ1-2; 7 nucleotides align to TRBD1. The trim removed 8 bases at V and 4 bases at J, leaving 7 bases unmatched. Germline V lookup: CDR1 WSHSY, CDR2 SAAADI. The CDR3 has 13 amino acids.

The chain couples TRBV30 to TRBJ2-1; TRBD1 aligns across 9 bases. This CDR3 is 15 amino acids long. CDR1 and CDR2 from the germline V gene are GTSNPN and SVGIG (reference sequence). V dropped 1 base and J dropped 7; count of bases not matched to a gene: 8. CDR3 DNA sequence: TGTGCCTGGAGTGGGACTGACAGGGGGTGGAATGAGCAGTTCTTC. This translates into CAWSGTDRGWNEQFF.

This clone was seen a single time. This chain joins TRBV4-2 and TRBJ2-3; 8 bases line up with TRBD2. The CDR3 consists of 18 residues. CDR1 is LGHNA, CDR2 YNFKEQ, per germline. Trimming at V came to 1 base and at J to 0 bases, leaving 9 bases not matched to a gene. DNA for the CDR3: TGTGCCAGCAGCCAAGCGGAGCGGGGGTCCTTAAGCACAGATACGCAGTATTTT. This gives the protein CASSQAERGSLSTDTQYF.

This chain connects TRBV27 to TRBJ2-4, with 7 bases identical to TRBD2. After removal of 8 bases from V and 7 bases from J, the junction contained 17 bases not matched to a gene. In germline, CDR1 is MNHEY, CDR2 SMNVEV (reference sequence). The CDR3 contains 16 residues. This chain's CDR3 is CASQKILGGYPNIQYF. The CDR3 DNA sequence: TGTGCCAGCCAGAAAATCCTCGGGGGGTACCCTAACATTCAGTACTTC.